The following is a T cell receptor (beta chain) sequence with its context. This clonotype has at least ten counts. Its antigen is not yet known. Per-base quality was not reported, and no clone a single base away is much larger than it. A case-control design nested within a healthcare worker cohort in London, UK, was used, with weekly nasopharyngeal swab PCR tests and blood sampling performed. Between 23 and 31 March 2020, the week of the UK lockdown, healthcare workers were enrolled and then followed up weekly for as long as 16 weeks. At the junction V is shortened by 5 bases and J by 12 bases, with 14 bases in between. Taken from cysteine to phenylalanine, the CDR3 has 12 residues. Just the 36-base CDR3 DNA is kept, in frame starting at base 1. The method behind the library was 5' RACE. Instrument used: NextSeq 500. To correct for sequencing error and PCR bias, the TCR library protocol tagged individual cDNA molecules with unique molecular identifiers. Sequencing covered both TCR alpha and beta chains, and within each sample the abundances of alpha and beta sequences were tightly co-correlated. Regarding the original processing steps: V gene, J gene and CDR3 annotation of TCR sequences was performed with Decombinator V4. TCRs were defined as expanded if a significant change between any two time points was detected under a Poisson model with p below 0.0001. TCR abundances were normalised to the total number of TCRs sequenced per sample and expressed as counts per million. TRAV1-2 paired with TRAJ12, TRAJ20 or TRAJ33 defined MAIT TCRs, while TRAV10 paired with TRAJ18 defined iNKT TCRs. A search of VDJdb, accessed on 1 November 2021, was run for TCRs annotated to CMV, EBV and SARS-CoV-2, with TCRs annotated for multiple antigens excluded. TCRdb reran the public reads through fastp at Q25 and MiXCR, keeping productive beta chains. When rows share a CDR3 protein, they turn into one entry using the most common DNA and genes. TCRdb, rather than the study authors, made the V and J calls. The sample table holds some 30,000 distinct CDR3 sequences, of which roughly 5.3% were seen once. Of the sample, 3.5% to 5.5% falls within the top ten clones.

This specimen belongs to a study of early T cells in non-severe SARS-CoV-2 infection listed by TCRdb under 2021. As for the study more broadly: Because TCR sequencing relied on bulk RNA taken from unsorted whole blood, pairing of alpha and beta chains was not possible.

Study-level results and caveats: Matching against VDJdb was skewed toward anti-spike CD8 responses, likely underestimated virus-specific expansions, and missed private and CD4 specificities.

The chain is encoded by TRBV12-3 or TRBV12-4 joined to TRBJ2-4, with the D gene tentatively TRBD1 or TRBD2, based on 6 matching bases in each. The material sequenced was whole blood. This TCR was recovered from an adult who was a healthcare worker with PCR-confirmed SARS-CoV-2 infection or an uninfected control (not recorded which). The CDR3 has the sequence CASSLSEGHQYF. The DNA is TGTGCCAGCAGTCTTTCGGAGGGACATCAGTACTTC.